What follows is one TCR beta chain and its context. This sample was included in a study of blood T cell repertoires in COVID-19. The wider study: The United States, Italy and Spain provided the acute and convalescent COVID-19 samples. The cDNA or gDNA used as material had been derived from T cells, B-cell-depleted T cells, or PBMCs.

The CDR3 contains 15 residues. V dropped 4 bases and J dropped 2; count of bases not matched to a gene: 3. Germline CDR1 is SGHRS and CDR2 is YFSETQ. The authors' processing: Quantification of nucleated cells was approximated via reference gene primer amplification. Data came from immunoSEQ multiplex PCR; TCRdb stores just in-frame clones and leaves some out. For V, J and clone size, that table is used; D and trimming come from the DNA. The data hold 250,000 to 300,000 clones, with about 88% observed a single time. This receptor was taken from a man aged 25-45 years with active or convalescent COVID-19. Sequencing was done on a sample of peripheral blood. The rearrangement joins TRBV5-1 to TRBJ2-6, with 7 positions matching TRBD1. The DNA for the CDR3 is TGCGCCAGCAGCACAGGACAGGCTGGGGCCAACGTCCTGACTTTC. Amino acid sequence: CASSTGQAGANVLTF. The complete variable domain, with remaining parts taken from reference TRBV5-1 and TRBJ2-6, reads KAGVTQTPRYLIKTRGQQVTLSCSPISGHRSVSWYQQTPGQGLQFLFEYFSETQRNKGNFPGRFSGRQFSNSRSEMNVSTLELGDSALYLCASSTGQAGANVLTFGAGSRLTVL.